Each of the 28 T cell receptor beta chains below was sequenced from the same sample in a study of cytomegalovirus exposure and HLA in healthy donors. PCR amplification relied on 60 Vbeta primers (plus 13 Jbeta primers). TCRdb's copy holds only in-frame clones and misses some; the assay was immunoSEQ multiplex PCR. The table includes 100,000 or so clones, 9.5% to 15% detected once. Sequencing used PBMCs. Receptors originate from a man aged 35-49 years in good health and CMV-seropositive.

The chain joins TRBV19 to TRBJ2-3; TRBD2 agrees at 12 bases. The CDR3 is 16 amino acids. The germline CDR1 and CDR2 sequences are LNHDA and SQIVND (reference sequence). Trimming took 2 bases from V and 5 from J; bases not matched to a gene: 5. The CDR3 region is CASSILAGGPGDTQYF. CDR3 coding DNA: TGTGCCAGTAGTATACTAGCGGGAGGGCCGGGAGATACGCAGTATTTT.

This clone was counted a few times. The CDR3 nucleotides read TGTGCCTGGAGTGCCGGGACTGCCAACTATGGCTACACCTTC. Amino acid sequence: CAWSAGTANYGYTF. The genes are TRBV30 and TRBJ1-2; TRBD1 might be the D (5 bases). Trimming cost V 1 base and J 2 bases, with 11 bases left between them. This CDR3 comprises 14 residues. Germline-derived CDR1 and CDR2 are GTSNPN and SVGIG (reference sequence).

The genes are TRBV4-1 and TRBJ1-5; the match to TRBD1 covers 7 bases. Germline values: CDR1 MGHRA, CDR2 YSYEKL. The CDR3 runs 15 residues. Germline trimming cut 3 bases from V and 7 bases from J; bases unmatched to any gene: 9. The CDR3 region has the DNA TGCGCCAGCAGCCAGGGACAGACGACTTACCAGCCCCAGCATTTT. Protein sequence: CASSQGQTTYQPQHF.

This clone was picked up a small number of times. The J gene is TRBJ1-2, the V gene TRBV5-1, with 9 bases matching TRBD1. J gave up 6 bases and V 2 bases, and 5 bases lay outside the gene matches. In germline, CDR1 is SGHRS, CDR2 YFSETQ. This CDR3 region has 14 residues. Here the CDR3 DNA reads TGCGCCAGCAGCTTTGACAGGGGGGCAAATGGCTACACCTTC. It yields the protein CASSFDRGANGYTF. The full variable domain, rest sourced from reference TRBV5-1 and TRBJ1-2, is KAGVTQTPRYLIKTRGQQVTLSCSPISGHRSVSWYQQTPGQGLQFLFEYFSETQRNKGNFPGRFSGRQFSNSRSEMNVSTLELGDSALYLCASSFDRGANGYTFGSGTRLTVV.

This clone has only a few counts. This sequence joins TRBV5-1 and TRBJ2-1; 13 bases fit TRBD2. This CDR3 is built from 15 residues. Trimming cost V 4 bases and J 8 bases; bases outside gene matches: 6. CDR1 is SGHRS, CDR2 YFSETQ, per germline. Here the CDR3 reads CASSPGLAGVDEQFF. The CDR3 bases are TGCGCCAGCAGCCCCGGACTAGCGGGAGTGGATGAGCAGTTCTTC.

The V gene is TRBV5-1, the J gene TRBJ2-4, with TRBD2 matching over 7 bases. Germline loops: CDR1 SGHRS, CDR2 YFSETQ. Unmatched junction bases numbered 9, after V lost 0 bases and J lost 6 bases. There are 16 residues in the CDR3. The CDR3 loop reads CASSLGASGSGNIQYF. The CDR3 DNA follows: TGCGCCAGCAGCTTGGGGGCTAGCGGTAGTGGAAACATTCAGTACTTC.

This clone came up a few times. The chain joins TRBV4-1 to TRBJ2-7, with D uncertain. Germline CDR1 and CDR2: MGHRA and YSYEKL. The ends were cut back, 3 bases at V and 6 bases at J, with 18 bases in the middle. The CDR3 runs to 15 residues. The CDR3 region is CASSQVRRDQSEQYF. DNA of the CDR3: TGCGCCAGCAGCCAGGTCAGGCGCGATCAATCCGAGCAGTACTTC.

On this clone itself: The sample contains more than one DNA sequence encoding this CDR3. This sequence joins TRBV5-1 and TRBJ2-1; the match to TRBD1 covers 7 bases. Germline V gene sequence: CDR1 SGHRS, CDR2 YFSETQ. The CDR3 consists of 15 residues. J was trimmed by 0 bases and V by 3 bases; bases with no gene match: 3. CDR3 protein: CASSSGGSSYNEQFF. The CDR3 nucleotides are TGCGCCAGCAGCTCAGGGGGAAGCTCCTACAATGAGCAGTTCTTC.

In its sample, this clone was seen a few times. The chain is built from TRBV10-3 and TRBJ1-2; maybe TRBD1 (5 bases). The CDR3 sequence is 15 residues long. V was cut by 7 bases and J by 0 bases, with 15 bases left in between. From germline, CDR1 is ENHRY and CDR2 SYGVKD. CDR3 nucleotide sequence: TGTGCCATCACCGAGCGGGGGATGGCTAACTATGGCTACACCTTC. Its translation is CAITERGMANYGYTF.

CDR3 nucleotide sequence: TGCGCCAGCAGCGGGCTGGGGGGAGAGGGCGAGCAGTACTTC. It specifies CASSGLGGEGEQYF. The chain joins TRBV5-1 to TRBJ2-7; perhaps TRBD2 as D (6 bases). Germline V gene lookup returns CDR1 SGHRS and CDR2 YFSETQ. V lost 4 bases and J 6 bases, leaving 17 bases between the germline ends. The CDR3 extends over 14 amino acids.

CDR3 DNA: TGTGCCTGGAGCGAGGGCACTAGCGACACCGGGGAGCTGTTTTTT. Residues: CAWSEGTSDTGELFF. V and J are TRBV30 and TRBJ2-2; TRBD2 agrees at 7 bases. Unmatched junction bases numbered 7, after V lost 3 bases and J lost 3 bases. The CDR3 covers 15 residues. CDR1 is GTSNPN, CDR2 SVGIG, per germline (reference sequence). The full variable domain, in which reference TRBV30 and TRBJ2-2 provide the parts outside the CDR3, is SQTIHQWPATLVQPVGSPLSLECTVEGTSNPNLYWYRQAAGRGLQLLFYSVGIGQISSEVPQNLSASRPQDRQFILSSKKLLLSDSGFYLCAWSEGTSDTGELFFGEGSRLTVL.

This clone occurred a few times. The chain has TRBV6-4 and TRBJ2-2, with D possibly matching TRBD1 (6 bases). Germline lookup yields CDR1 MRHNA and CDR2 SNTAGT. There are 15 residues in the CDR3. Trimming took off 0 bases at V and 5 bases at J, with 10 bases between the two ends. This CDR3 is CASSDSVRGTGELFF. As DNA, the CDR3 is TGTGCCAGCAGTGACTCGGTCAGGGGAACCGGGGAGCTGTTTTTT.

V is TRBV6-5 and J is TRBJ1-1; no reliable D call. Germline V CDR1 and CDR2: MNHEY, SVGAGI. CDR3 length equals 15 residues. The germline V and J ends were trimmed by 6 bases and 0 bases, with 14 bases remaining between them. The CDR3 loop is CASSRQTRVNTEAFF. The CDR3 nucleotides are TGTGCCAGCAGCCGACAAACGCGGGTGAACACTGAAGCTTTCTTT.

The chain links TRBV6-1 to TRBJ2-6; a possible D gene is TRBD1 (6 bases). CDR1 and CDR2 from the germline V gene are MNHNS and SASEGT. The CDR3 extends over 18 amino acids. Trimming cost V 1 base and J 4 bases, with 17 bases left between them. CDR3 DNA sequence: TGTGCCAGCAGTGAAGAAAACCACAGGGCCGTGGGGGCCAACGTCCTGACTTTC. Its protein product is CASSEENHRAVGANVLTF.

This clone came up a few times. The J gene is TRBJ2-3, the V gene TRBV27; TRBD2 matches 7 bases. Germline values: CDR1 MNHEY, CDR2 SMNVEV (reference sequence). Trimming removed 4 bases from V and 2 bases from J; junction bases left unmatched: 6. The length of the CDR3 is 15 residues. The CDR3 here is CASSWGGQPTDTQYF. The CDR3 bases are TGTGCCAGCAGTTGGGGGGGTCAGCCCACAGATACGCAGTATTTT.

This clone occurred a few times. The chain is built from TRBV10-2 and TRBJ2-7; 9 bases are shared with TRBD1. CDR3 length equals 17 residues. CDR1 is WSHSY, CDR2 SAAADI, per germline. Trimming at V came to 3 bases and at J to 6 bases, leaving 15 bases not matched to a gene. CDR3 DNA sequence: TGCGCCAGCAGTGATTCCCGGGGACAGGGCTTGCGGGGCGAGCAGTACTTC. Amino acids: CASSDSRGQGLRGEQYF.

The rearrangement links TRBV4-2 to TRBJ2-1; 7 nucleotides align to TRBD2. The CDR3 totals 16 residues. Trimming removed 4 bases from V and 9 bases from J; junction bases left unmatched: 15. Germline V gene data show CDR1 as LGHNA and CDR2 as YNFKEQ. In DNA, the CDR3 is TGTGCCAGCAGCCGTTCTGCACTAGCGTTGTTTGGTGAGCAGTTCTTC. Translation: CASSRSALALFGEQFF.

The chain combines TRBV6-5 with TRBJ1-2; 9 positions agree with TRBD1. Trimming took 6 bases from V and 4 from J; bases not matched to a gene: 9. This CDR3 is built from 15 residues. The germline V gene encodes CDR1 MNHEY and CDR2 SVGAGI. The CDR3 reads CASSPDRGRGYGYTF. The CDR3 DNA sequence: TGTGCCAGCAGCCCGGACAGGGGACGCGGCTATGGCTACACCTTC.

This chain links TRBV7-2 with TRBJ2-3; 10 nucleotides agree with TRBD2. Unmatched junction bases numbered 14, after V lost 5 bases and J lost 6 bases. Germline-derived CDR1 and CDR2 are SGHTA and FQGNSA. This CDR3 comprises 17 residues. The CDR3, as DNA: TGTGCCAGCAGCACCCGGACTAGCGGCTCTGTATGGGATACGCAGTATTTT. Translated, it gives CASSTRTSGSVWDTQYF.

This clone was counted between two and nine times. The chain carries TRBV27 and TRBJ2-3; 8 bases align to TRBD2. The ends lost 4 bases at V and 2 bases at J; junction bases unmatched: 8. Germline loops: CDR1 MNHEY, CDR2 SMNVEV (reference sequence). There are 16 residues in the CDR3. For the CDR3, the DNA is TGTGCCAGCAGTTCCGAATTAGCGGGACCCACAGATACGCAGTATTTT. This encodes CASSSELAGPTDTQYF.

The CDR3 loop is CASSLYRSSYLGYTF. For the CDR3, the DNA is TGTGCCAGCAGCTTATATCGTTCTTCCTATCTAGGCTACACCTTC. The rearrangement uses TRBV7-9 and TRBJ1-2; D not certain. Between the trimmed V and J ends, which lost 2 bases and 8 bases, there was a span of 18 bases. There are 15 residues in the CDR3. Germline lookup yields CDR1 SEHNR and CDR2 FQNEAQ (reference sequence).

J is TRBJ1-1 and V is TRBV30; D not resolved. Germline lookup yields CDR1 GTSNPN and CDR2 SVGIG (reference sequence). CDR3 length equals 13 residues. V was cut by 1 base and J by 1 base, with 7 bases left in between. The CDR3 reads CAWSDSGNTEAFF. Here the CDR3 DNA reads TGTGCCTGGAGTGACAGTGGGAACACTGAAGCTTTCTTT.

The gene calls are TRBV5-1 and TRBJ2-2; 13 bases line up with TRBD2. V was pared by 4 bases and J by 6 bases, with 12 bases of the junction left unmatched. Germline V lookup: CDR1 SGHRS, CDR2 YFSETQ. CDR3 length: 18 residues. The CDR3 DNA reads TGCGCCAGCAGCCCAGGACTAGCGGGAGTACTGTCGTCCGGGGAGCTGTTTTTT. Protein product: CASSPGLAGVLSSGELFF. Variable domain in full (rest from reference TRBV5-1 and TRBJ2-2): KAGVTQTPRYLIKTRGQQVTLSCSPISGHRSVSWYQQTPGQGLQFLFEYFSETQRNKGNFPGRFSGRQFSNSRSEMNVSTLELGDSALYLCASSPGLAGVLSSGELFFGEGSRLTVL.

V and J are TRBV5-4 and TRBJ1-2, with 10 positions matching TRBD1. CDR3 length: 15 amino acids. The germline CDR1 and CDR2 sequences are SGHNT and YYREEE (reference sequence). Unmatched junction bases numbered 8, after V lost 3 bases and J lost 6 bases. The CDR3 region has the DNA TGTGCCAGCAGCTCAGGCTCAGACAGGGGGCATGGCTACACCTTC. Encoded protein: CASSSGSDRGHGYTF.

The chain carries TRBV28 and TRBJ2-7; a weak D match, TRBD2 (5 bases). CDR1 and CDR2 (germline): MDHEN, SYDVKM. Trimming cost V 6 bases and J 3 bases, with 15 bases left between them. The CDR3 spans 14 residues. Here the CDR3 DNA reads TGTGCCAGCAGCCTCCAGATAGCGCACTACGAGCAGTACTTC. Translation gives CASSLQIAHYEQYF.

The rearrangement links TRBV7-9 to TRBJ1-3; maybe TRBD1 (5 bases). The germline V gene has CDR1 SEHNR and CDR2 FQNEAQ (reference sequence). The germline V and J ends were trimmed by 4 bases and 9 bases, with 13 bases remaining between them. The CDR3 is 13 amino acids. CDR3 loop: CASSSQGLGTIYF. The CDR3 DNA sequence: TGTGCCAGCAGCTCTCAGGGTTTGGGCACCATATATTTT.

This clone came up a few times. V usage is TRBV27 and J usage is TRBJ2-7, with 10 bases aligning to TRBD2. V lost 2 bases to trimming and J lost 2 bases; unmatched junction nucleotides: 3. The CDR3 is 15 amino acids. Germline V CDR1 and CDR2: MNHEY, SMNVEV (reference sequence). The CDR3, as DNA: TGTGCCAGCAGTTTAAAAAGCGGGAGGGCCTACGAGCAGTACTTC. This translates into CASSLKSGRAYEQYF.

This clone was seen a handful of times. This chain links TRBV18 with TRBJ1-1, with 8 positions matching TRBD1. The CDR3 runs 14 residues. Losses at the gene ends were 5 bases for V and 5 bases for J; bases not matched to a gene: 7. Germline loops: CDR1 KGHSH, CDR2 LQKENI. The CDR3 sequence: CASSGNRGITEAFF. As DNA, the CDR3 is TGTGCCAGCTCAGGGAACAGGGGGATAACTGAAGCTTTCTTT.